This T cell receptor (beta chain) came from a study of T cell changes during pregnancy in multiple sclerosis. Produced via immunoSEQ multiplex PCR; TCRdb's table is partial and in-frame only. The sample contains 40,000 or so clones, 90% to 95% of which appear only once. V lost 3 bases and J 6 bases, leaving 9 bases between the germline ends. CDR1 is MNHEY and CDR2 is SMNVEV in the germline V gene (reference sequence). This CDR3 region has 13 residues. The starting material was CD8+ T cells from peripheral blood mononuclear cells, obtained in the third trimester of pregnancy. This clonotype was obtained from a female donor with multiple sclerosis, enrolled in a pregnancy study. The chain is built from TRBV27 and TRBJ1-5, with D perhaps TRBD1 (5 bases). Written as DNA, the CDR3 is TGTGCCAGCAGTTTGGGGGGAAGTCAGCCCCAGCATTTT. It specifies CASSLGGSQPQHF.